One and the same sample provided the 19 T cell receptor beta chains below, sequenced in a study of post-analysis software for immune sequencing data. Study-wide points: TRBV5-6, TRBV5-1 and TRBV20-1 were among four to six TRBV segments more frequent in patients than controls.

Their antigens remain unidentified. Built from TCR beta cDNA, the libraries had unique molecular identifiers in them. TCRdb ran MiXCR on the PCR reads and lists one entry per CDR3 protein. The sample yields around 500,000 distinct CDR3 sequences, around 31% seen once. Sample: blood. These TCRs come from a girl younger than 18 with multiple sclerosis.

The V call is TRBV9, the J call TRBJ2-2; no clear D. The length of the CDR3 is 15 residues. Germline assignment: CDR1 SGDLS and CDR2 YYNGEE. Trimming left V 0 bases short and J 6 bases short, with 12 bases between. The CDR3 DNA sequence: TGTGCCAGCAGCGTAGACCCTCTAGGGCCCGGGGAGCTGTTTTTT. Amino acid sequence: CASSVDPLGPGELFF.

The chain recombines TRBV5-1 with TRBJ2-2; perhaps TRBD2 as D (6 bases). This CDR3 is built from 14 residues. V lost 4 bases and J lost 4, with 11 bases in between. Germline V gives CDR1 SGHRS, CDR2 YFSETQ. Here the CDR3 DNA reads TGCGCCAGCAGCCGCGGGACCGTCACCGGGGAGCTGTTTTTT. Translating gives CASSRGTVTGELFF.

The chain couples TRBV7-2 to TRBJ1-1; no reliable D call. Trimming stripped 0 bases from V and 7 bases from J, with 9 bases between. This CDR3 is 13 amino acids long. Per germline, CDR1 SGHTA and CDR2 FQGNSA. In DNA, the CDR3 is TGTGCCAGCAGCTTAGCTTTACAGATTGAAGCTTTCTTT. Protein sequence: CASSLALQIEAFF.

This clonotype was recorded many times. The chain has TRBV29-1 and TRBJ2-6; no clear D. In germline, CDR1 is SQVTM, CDR2 ANQGSEA. The V and J ends lost 2 bases and 4 bases respectively, with 9 bases between them. The CDR3 is 14 amino acids. CDR3 sequence: CSVEPLTGANVLTF. In DNA, the CDR3 is TGCAGCGTTGAACCCTTAACGGGGGCCAACGTCCTGACTTTC.

V is TRBV20-1 and J is TRBJ2-1; D not resolved. The CDR3 runs 12 residues. CDR1 is DFQATT and CDR2 is SNEGSKA in the germline V gene (reference sequence). Trimming removed 0 bases from V and 5 bases from J, with 5 bases in between. CDR3 residues: CSARDPNNEQFF. For the CDR3, the DNA is TGCAGTGCTAGAGACCCGAACAATGAGCAGTTCTTC.

This clonotype was counted many times. The gene calls are TRBV14 and TRBJ2-1; a possible D gene is TRBD2 (5 bases). Trimming shortened V by 5 bases and J by 2 bases, and 19 bases separated the two germline ends. The CDR3 totals 17 residues. Germline V gene sequence: CDR1 SGHDN, CDR2 FVKESK. The CDR3 reads CASSSLGSLPAYNEQFF. The CDR3 coding sequence is TGTGCCAGCAGCTCACTAGGCTCCCTCCCGGCCTACAATGAGCAGTTCTTC.

The CDR3 here is CASSLLTRGQETQYF. The CDR3 DNA is TGTGCCAGCAGTTTATTGACAAGAGGGCAAGAGACCCAGTACTTC. The J gene is TRBJ2-5, the V gene TRBV28, with D possibly matching TRBD2 (5 bases). The CDR3 totals 15 residues. Trimming shortened V by 1 base and J by 2 bases, and 11 bases separated the two germline ends. Per the germline V gene, CDR1 is MDHEN and CDR2 is SYDVKM.

This clonotype was counted a few times. The chain is built from TRBV5-1 and TRBJ1-5; the D is unclear. The CDR3 runs to 19 residues. Germline V CDR1 and CDR2: SGHRS, YFSETQ. Between the trimmed V and J ends, which lost 4 bases and 0 bases, there was a span of 23 bases. DNA of the CDR3: TGCGCCAGCAGCCCCGTGGGAGGGCGGTGGGATAGTAGCAATCAGCCCCAGCATTTT. Its translation is CASSPVGGRWDSSNQPQHF.

This clonotype showed up many times. The chain couples TRBV6-5 to TRBJ2-1; D might be TRBD1 (5 bases). Germline CDR1 MNHEY, CDR2 SVGAGI. The CDR3 is made up of 15 amino acids. V shed 10 bases and J shed 12 bases, with 28 bases lying between them. The CDR3 sequence: CANKAGPLRCKGQFF. In DNA, the CDR3 is TGTGCCAACAAGGCAGGGCCCCTTAGGTGTAAAGGGCAGTTCTTC.

This clonotype has a handful of counts. This chain uses TRBV10-3 with TRBJ2-1, with 8 bases lining up with TRBD1. The V gene's germline CDR1 is ENHRY and CDR2 SYGVKD. The ends lost 10 bases at V and 5 bases at J; junction bases unmatched: 4. The CDR3 has 12 residues. CDR3 nucleotides: TGTGCCACCAGGACAGGGAACAATGAGCAGTTCTTC. Its translation is CATRTGNNEQFF.

This sequence joins TRBV11-1 and TRBJ2-2, with D possibly being TRBD1 (6 bases). Per germline, CDR1 SGHAT and CDR2 FQDESV (reference sequence). V was cut by 6 bases and J by 5 bases, with 19 bases left in between. This CDR3 has 16 residues. DNA for the CDR3: TGTGCCAGCAGAAGGATGGGGCCCAGGGGTACCGGGGAGCTGTTTTTT. Protein: CASRRMGPRGTGELFF.

The chain combines TRBV7-9 with TRBJ1-1; 7 bases are shared with TRBD1. CDR1 and CDR2 (germline): SEHNR, FQNEAQ (reference sequence). V was clipped by 6 bases and J by 2 bases; unmatched bases: 15. The CDR3 is 17 residues long. This CDR3 reads CASRYQKTDRANTEAFF. CDR3 nucleotides: TGTGCCAGCAGATACCAAAAAACCGACAGGGCCAACACTGAAGCTTTCTTT. Variable domain in full (rest from reference TRBV7-9 and TRBJ1-1): DTGVSQNPRHKITKRGQNVTFRCDPISEHNRLYWYRQTLGQGPEFLTYFQNEAQLEKSRLLSDRFSAERPKGSFSTLEIQRTEQGDSAMYLCASRYQKTDRANTEAFFGQGTRLTVV.

This sequence joins TRBV5-1 and TRBJ1-5; 11 bases line up with TRBD1. CDR3 length: 16 residues. V lost 2 bases to trimming and J lost 0 bases; unmatched junction nucleotides: 1. Germline values: CDR1 SGHRS, CDR2 YFSETQ. The CDR3 DNA sequence: TGCGCCAGCAGCTTTGGGACAGGGGGTAGCAATCAGCCCCAGCATTTT. It translates to CASSFGTGGSNQPQHF.

The rearrangement links TRBV28 to TRBJ1-5, with 12 bases that match TRBD1. Germline trimming cut 8 bases from V and 2 bases from J; bases unmatched to any gene: 10. CDR1 and CDR2 (germline): MDHEN, SYDVKM. There are 17 residues in the CDR3. The CDR3 sequence is CASLTGQGARGNQPQHF. CDR3 DNA sequence: TGTGCCAGCCTAACGGGACAGGGGGCCAGGGGCAATCAGCCCCAGCATTTT.

This clonotype was recorded a few times. The chain joins TRBV11-3 to TRBJ2-5; either TRBD1 or TRBD2 may supply D (6 bases each). Germline-derived CDR1 and CDR2 are SGHNT and YENEEA. The CDR3 is 14 residues long. The V and J ends lost 5 bases and 4 bases respectively, with 14 bases between them. The CDR3 loop reads CASSPKEGGETQYF. DNA of the CDR3: TGTGCCAGCAGCCCAAAGGAGGGGGGAGAGACCCAGTACTTC.

The V call is TRBV4-1, the J call TRBJ2-3; a weak D match, TRBD2 (5 bases). This CDR3 contains 15 residues. Trimming removed 0 bases from V and 4 bases from J, with 11 bases in between. The V gene's germline CDR1 is MGHRA and CDR2 YSYEKL. CDR3: CASSQDLYGADTQYF. The CDR3, as DNA: TGCGCCAGCAGCCAAGATCTTTACGGGGCAGATACGCAGTATTTT.

The chain is built from TRBV19 and TRBJ2-1; D is uncertain. The germline V and J ends were trimmed by 6 bases and 0 bases, with 9 bases remaining between them. Germline CDR1 LNHDA, CDR2 SQIVND (reference sequence). There are 14 residues in the CDR3. CDR3 loop: CASRADSSYNEQFF. The CDR3 coding sequence is TGTGCCAGTAGAGCAGATAGCTCCTACAATGAGCAGTTCTTC.

This chain connects TRBV2 to TRBJ1-5, with a tentative D call TRBD1 (6 bases). CDR1 is SNHLY, CDR2 FYNNEI, per germline. The CDR3 loop spans 15 amino acids. V lost 0 bases and J 11 bases, leaving 17 bases between the germline ends. The CDR3 DNA reads as TGTGCCAGCAGTGAAGCGAGGGGGGAATCAGGGGCCCAGCATTTT. Protein: CASSEARGESGAQHF.

V and J are TRBV15 and TRBJ2-3, with TRBD2 as a possible D gene (6 bases). The ends were cut back, 0 bases at V and 4 bases at J, with 11 bases in the middle. Per germline, CDR1 LNHNV and CDR2 YYDKDF (reference sequence). The CDR3 contains 15 residues. CDR3 DNA: TGTGCCACCAGCAGAGATGGGCGGGGATCAGATACGCAGTATTTT. Translation: CATSRDGRGSDTQYF.